This is a list of T cell receptor beta chains from one sample in a study of T cells in Graves' hyperthyroidism and ophthalmopathy. TCRdb re-derived calls from the multiplex PCR reads in MiXCR, one entry per CDR3 protein. This table holds 540,000 or so distinct CDR3 sequences, about 15% found once. Sequenced sample: blood. The receptors were gathered from a woman in her thirties with Graves' hyperthyroidism. Each CDR3 is given with its conserved first and last residue. The D gene is left open where the match is weak. A clone size is listed for some rows: how often the clone was seen (once, few, many), or a class if it is expanded.

NA	NA	TRBV6-2/TRBV6-3	TRBJ2-6	CASSYSRSPGANVLTF	TGTGCCAGCAGTTACTCGAGGAGTCCTGGGGCCAACGTCCTGACTTTC
NA	NA	TRBV9	TRBJ1-1	CASSPDGGSTEAFF	TGTGCCAGCAGCCCCGACGGGGGTAGTACTGAAGCTTTCTTT
many	NA	TRBV28	TRBJ2-2	CASRPVPRGTGELFF	TGTGCCAGCAGGCCCGTCCCTAGAGGGACCGGGGAGCTGTTTTTT
NA	NA	TRBV29-1	TRBJ2-2	CSVEDSRDGNTGELFF	TGCAGCGTTGAGGATTCCCGGGACGGCAACACCGGGGAGCTGTTTTTT
few	NA	TRBV28	TRBJ2-2	CASKGGGSDITGELFF	TGTGCCAGCAAGGGGGGGGGCAGCGACATCACCGGGGAGCTGTTTTTT
many	NA	TRBV29-1	TRBJ2-1	CSAGTSGNEQFF	TGCAGCGCAGGGACCTCTGGCAATGAGCAGTTCTTC
many	NA	TRBV3-1	TRBJ1-4	CASSQTGANEKLFF	TGTGCCAGCAGCCAGACAGGTGCAAATGAAAAACTGTTTTTT
many	NA	TRBV30	TRBJ1-1	CAWAQPGTEAFF	TGTGCCTGGGCTCAGCCCGGCACTGAAGCTTTCTTT
NA	NA	TRBV12-5	TRBJ2-2	CASALLVGGELFF	TGTGCTAGTGCCCTACTCGTGGGCGGGGAGCTGTTTTTT
many	TRBD1	TRBV5-1	TRBJ2-5	CASSLEPGQGETQYF	TGCGCCAGCAGCTTGGAACCGGGACAGGGGGAGACCCAGTACTTC
many	TRBD2	TRBV12-3/TRBV12-4	TRBJ2-7	CASSTSGFYEQYF	TGTGCCAGCAGTACTAGCGGGTTCTACGAGCAGTACTTC
many	NA	TRBV11-2	TRBJ2-2	CASSLSGHLNTGELFF	TGTGCCAGCAGCTTATCGGGACACCTGAACACCGGGGAGCTGTTTTTT
NA	NA	TRBV18	TRBJ2-2	CASSPPDANTGELFF	TGTGCCAGCTCACCACCCGACGCGAACACCGGGGAGCTGTTTTTT
NA	TRBD2	TRBV5-4	TRBJ2-3	CASSLLTGRAATDTQYF	TGTGCCAGCAGCTTGTTGACCGGGAGGGCCGCGACAGATACGCAGTATTTT
few	NA	TRBV9	TRBJ2-4	CASSAEGFGRNIQYF	TGTGCCAGCAGCGCCGAGGGGTTTGGGAGAAACATTCAGTACTTC
few	NA	TRBV7-9	TRBJ2-7	CASSLAEYEQYF	TGTGCCAGCAGCTTAGCGGAATACGAGCAGTACTTC
many	NA	TRBV6-1	TRBJ2-3	CASSAARGGSTDTQYF	TGTGCCAGCAGTGCGGCGCGGGGCGGGAGCACAGATACGCAGTATTTT
few	TRBD1	TRBV20-1	TRBJ1-1	CSAKKTGGNTEAFF	TGCAGTGCTAAAAAGACAGGGGGGAACACTGAAGCTTTCTTT
NA	NA	TRBV6-2/TRBV6-3	TRBJ2-7	CASSYVSFREQYF	TGTGCCAGCAGTTACGTCAGTTTTCGGGAGCAGTACTTC
once	NA	TRBV18	TRBJ2-7	CASSPSRPGSLYEQYF	TGTGCCAGCTCACCATCCCGACCAGGGAGTCTCTACGAGCAGTACTTC
many	TRBD2	TRBV2	TRBJ2-7	CASSESGNAYEQYF	TGTGCCAGCAGTGAAAGCGGGAACGCCTACGAGCAGTACTTC
many	NA	TRBV7-2	TRBJ2-1	CASSLRRGTPQFF	TGTGCCAGCAGCTTAAGGCGAGGGACCCCTCAGTTCTTC